This is a list of T cell receptor beta chains from one sample in a study of blood T cells in healthy people across ages. TCRdb reprocessed the 5' RACE reads via MiXCR and lists one record per CDR3 protein. This table has about 600,000 distinct CDR3 sequences, under 55% appearing once. The sequenced sample consisted of blood. These TCRs come from a man older than 75 in good health. Each CDR3 is given with its conserved first and last residue. The order of the fields is D gene, clone size, J gene, V gene, CDR3 protein, CDR3 DNA. The D gene is left open where the match is weak. Expanded clones get a size class; other rows say once, few or many, or leave the size out.

d_gene: TRBD2; abundance: NA; j_gene: TRBJ2-5; v_gene: TRBV7-3; CDR3aa: CASSIERGETQYF; CDR3nt: TGTGCCAGCAGCATAGAGCGGGGGGAGACCCAGTACTTC
d_gene: TRBD2; abundance: NA; j_gene: TRBJ2-5; v_gene: TRBV5-1; CDR3aa: CASSVGTRSQETQYF; CDR3nt: TGCGCCAGCAGCGTCGGGACTAGGAGCCAAGAGACCCAGTACTTC
d_gene: NA; abundance: NA; j_gene: TRBJ2-2; v_gene: TRBV7-2; CDR3aa: CASSTRRGQNTGELFF; CDR3nt: TGTGCCAGCAGTACCAGGAGGGGGCAGAACACCGGGGAGCTGTTTTTT
d_gene: NA; abundance: many; j_gene: TRBJ2-3; v_gene: TRBV6-6; CDR3aa: CASSFQGGGTDTQYF; CDR3nt: TGTGCCAGCAGTTTCCAGGGAGGCGGTACAGATACGCAGTATTTT
d_gene: NA; abundance: NA; j_gene: TRBJ2-7; v_gene: TRBV7-2; CDR3aa: CASSARNPYEQYF; CDR3nt: TGTGCCAGCAGCGCCAGGAACCCATACGAGCAGTACTTC
d_gene: NA; abundance: once; j_gene: TRBJ2-7; v_gene: TRBV7-3; CDR3aa: CASSEGPAGHYYEQYF; CDR3nt: TGTGCCAGCAGCGAGGGCCCGGCAGGCCACTACTACGAGCAGTACTTC
d_gene: TRBD1; abundance: NA; j_gene: TRBJ2-7; v_gene: TRBV5-6; CDR3aa: CASTWTGPSYEQYF; CDR3nt: TGTGCCAGCACTTGGACAGGGCCGTCCTACGAGCAGTACTTC
d_gene: NA; abundance: few; j_gene: TRBJ2-2; v_gene: TRBV3-1; CDR3aa: CASSQGAGELFF; CDR3nt: TGTGCCAGCAGCCAAGGCGCCGGGGAGCTGTTTTTT
d_gene: NA; abundance: NA; j_gene: TRBJ2-3; v_gene: TRBV10-3; CDR3aa: CAIRAGSAADTQYF; CDR3nt: TGTGCCATCCGCGCTGGGAGTGCGGCAGATACGCAGTATTTT
d_gene: TRBD1; abundance: NA; j_gene: TRBJ1-1; v_gene: TRBV30; CDR3aa: CAWGTAYAEAFF; CDR3nt: TGTGCCTGGGGGACAGCTTATGCTGAAGCTTTCTTT
d_gene: TRBD2; abundance: few; j_gene: TRBJ2-7; v_gene: TRBV7-2; CDR3aa: CASSLALGGGIYEQYF; CDR3nt: TGTGCCAGCAGCTTAGCGCTGGGGGGAGGGATCTACGAGCAGTACTTC
d_gene: NA; abundance: NA; j_gene: TRBJ2-7; v_gene: TRBV15; CDR3aa: CATSGDRIPYEQYF; CDR3nt: TGTGCCACCAGCGGCGACAGGATCCCCTACGAGCAGTACTTC
d_gene: NA; abundance: NA; j_gene: TRBJ2-7; v_gene: TRBV10-3; CDR3aa: CAISENGGEGYEQYF; CDR3nt: TGTGCCATCAGTGAGAACGGGGGAGAGGGCTACGAGCAGTACTTC
d_gene: TRBD2; abundance: NA; j_gene: TRBJ2-7; v_gene: TRBV4-3; CDR3aa: CASSQGTGLRYEQYF; CDR3nt: TGCGCCAGCAGCCAAGGGACGGGACTACGCTACGAGCAGTACTTC
d_gene: TRBD2; abundance: NA; j_gene: TRBJ2-1; v_gene: TRBV4-1; CDR3aa: CASSLTLADYNEQFF; CDR3nt: TGCGCCAGCAGCCTGACACTAGCGGATTACAATGAGCAGTTCTTC
d_gene: TRBD1; abundance: NA; j_gene: TRBJ2-7; v_gene: TRBV9; CDR3aa: CASSVSGGRTYEQYF; CDR3nt: TGTGCCAGCAGCGTATCAGGGGGCCGAACCTACGAGCAGTACTTC